This TCR beta chain was sequenced in a study of Ad26.COV2.S vaccination and SARS-CoV-2 variants. Findings and caveats of the study: Breadth, reportedly substantial, characterized the spike-specific CD8+ and CD4+ T cell responses after vaccination. It was found that vaccine and placebo recipients had similar non-spike TCR breadth. Among vaccine recipients, spike-specific TCR breadth exceeded that of placebo recipients. Total T cell responses may have been underestimated by the TCR breadth and depth analyses.

TCRdb keeps only in-frame clones here, not all; method: immunoSEQ multiplex PCR. The data hold around 370,000 clones, with about 90% observed a single time. As for this clone: Its antigen is as yet unknown.

The CDR3 loop spans 11 amino acids. V was trimmed by 7 bases and J by 5 bases, leaving 8 bases between them. Germline CDR1 and CDR2: LNHDA and SQIVND (reference sequence). The V and J genes are TRBV19 and TRBJ1-1, with D uncertain. The sequence derives from a human donor who had recovered from COVID-19. The input for sequencing was peripheral blood, taken after recovery from COVID-19. This CDR3 is CASILRTEAFF. The CDR3 DNA reads TGTGCCAGTATCCTGAGGACTGAAGCTTTCTTT.